One TCR beta chain is described in this entry. This entry belongs to a study of blood T cell repertoires in COVID-19. Across the study: PBMCs, B-cell-depleted T cells, or T cells were the source of the cDNA or gDNA that made up the material.

V was pared by 2 bases and J by 3 bases, with 2 bases of the junction left unmatched. CDR3 length equals 15 residues. The germline gives CDR1 KGHDR, CDR2 SFDVKD. The participants were between 18 and 89 years old and came from under 25 US areas. Sequenced by immunoSEQ multiplex PCR; TCRdb stores in-frame clones only, minus some. The profile shows 380,000 or so clones, over 75% of them singletons. The clonotype originates from a woman aged 30 to 39 with acute COVID-19. Sequenced sample: PBMCs or T cells enriched from blood (not recorded which). V usage is TRBV24-1 and J usage is TRBJ2-1; TRBD1 agrees at 8 bases. CDR3 sequence (DNA): TGTGCCACCAGTGATTCAGGGGGCAACTACAATGAGCAGTTCTTC. It yields the protein CATSDSGGNYNEQFF.